Listed below are T cell receptor beta chains from one sample, sequenced in a study of siplizumab effects on memory and regulatory T cells. Assay used: immunoSEQ multiplex PCR; TCRdb lists only in-frame clones, some missing. The sample carries approximately 56,000 clones, less than 98% recorded once. Sequenced input: naive CD8+ T cells sorted from blood. These TCRs come from a human donor in good health. Both conserved end residues are part of each CDR3. D genes are given only for firm matches. Some rows mark clone size as missing; the rest say once, few, many or name a class of expanded clone.

J gene	clone size	D gene	V gene	CDR3 DNA	CDR3 protein
TRBJ2-1	-	-	TRBV19	TGTACCAGTAGTAACCTTGGGGCGAATGAGCAGTTCTTC	CTSSNLGANEQFF
TRBJ2-7	-	TRBD1	TRBV6-1	TGTGCCAGCAGGTTGGGACAGGGACCTTCCTACGAGCAGTACTTC	CASRLGQGPSYEQYF
TRBJ2-2	-	-	TRBV29-1	TGCAGCGTTGAGTCTAGCCGGCGGAGGGAGCTGTTTTTT	CSVESSRRRELFF
TRBJ2-1	-	-	TRBV6-5	TGTGCCAGCACCCAGGGGAGTGGGGTAAACAATGAGCAGTTCTTC	CASTQGSGVNNEQFF
TRBJ1-4	-	TRBD1	TRBV6-1	TGTGCCAGCAGTGAAGCGAACAGGGGGATAACTAATGAAAAACTGTTTTTT	CASSEANRGITNEKLFF
TRBJ2-3	-	TRBD2	TRBV28	TGTGCCAGCAGTTTTGGCGGGAGGACAGATACGCAGTATTTT	CASSFGGRTDTQYF
TRBJ2-1	-	-	TRBV27	TGTGCCAGCAGTTTAATGAGGTACAATGAGCAGTTCTTC	CASSLMRYNEQFF
TRBJ2-4	-	-	TRBV6-6	TGTGCCAGCAGAAACGACGGGGGAGCCAAAAACATTCAGTACTTC	CASRNDGGAKNIQYF
TRBJ1-2	-	-	TRBV4-1	TGCGCCAGCAGCCAGGAACAGGGACGTGGCTACACCTTC	CASSQEQGRGYTF
TRBJ1-1	-	-	TRBV6-5	TGTGCCAGCAGTTACGAGGCGAACACTGAAGCTTTCTTT	CASSYEANTEAFF
TRBJ2-1	-	TRBD2	TRBV10-3	TGTGCCATCAGTGGATCTAGCGGGAGGGCGAATGAGCAGTTCTTC	CAISGSSGRANEQFF
TRBJ2-1	-	TRBD2	TRBV7-9	TGTGCCAGCAGCCCGCTGGGGGGTAGCGGGACCGCCGTTGAGCAGTTCTTC	CASSPLGGSGTAVEQFF
TRBJ2-1	once	-	TRBV20-1	TGCAGTGCTAGAAGGATTGAGCAGTTCTTC	CSARRIEQFF
TRBJ2-2	-	-	TRBV5-6	TGTGCCAGCAGCTTGGGACAGTACACCGGGGAGCTGTTTTTT	CASSLGQYTGELFF
TRBJ2-5	-	TRBD2	TRBV7-9	TGTGCCAGCAGCCTAGGGACTAGCGGACAAGAGACCCAGTACTTC	CASSLGTSGQETQYF
TRBJ2-5	-	-	TRBV6-1	TGTGCCAGCAGTGAAGGTAGCGCGGGACCTCTCGTGGAGACCCAGTACTTC	CASSEGSAGPLVETQYF
TRBJ2-4	-	-	TRBV5-6	TGTGCCAGCAGCTTGCTAAGTTCCATTCAGTACTTC	CASSLLSSIQYF
TRBJ2-2	-	TRBD2	TRBV30	TGTGCCTGGAACGGACTAGAGAACACCGGGGAGCTGTTTTTT	CAWNGLENTGELFF
TRBJ2-1	-	TRBD2	TRBV19	TGTGCCAGTAGTACGGGACTAGCGGTAAATGAGCAGTTCTTC	CASSTGLAVNEQFF
TRBJ2-2	few	TRBD2	TRBV15	TGTGCCACCAGCAGAGGGACTAGCGGTGACACCGGGGAGCTGTTTTTT	CATSRGTSGDTGELFF
TRBJ2-1	-	TRBD2	TRBV29-1	TGCAGCGTTGAAGGGGTTAGCGGACTAGCGAAAAATGAGCAGTTCTTC	CSVEGVSGLAKNEQFF
TRBJ2-3	-	-	TRBV5-4	TGTGCCACGTTAGTAGGGGGATCCCACACAGATACGCAGTATTTT	CATLVGGSHTDTQYF
TRBJ1-2	-	TRBD1	TRBV27	TGTGCCAGCAGTCCTACACCTCGACAGGGGGTATGGTATGGCTACACCTTC	CASSPTPRQGVWYGYTF
TRBJ2-3	-	TRBD2	TRBV7-3	TGTGCCAGCAGCCACAGCGGGGGGGAAGATACGCAGTATTTT	CASSHSGGEDTQYF
TRBJ2-3	-	TRBD2	TRBV7-6	TGTGCCAGCAGCTTAGGTGCAGCGGGGAGCACAGATACGCAGTATTTT	CASSLGAAGSTDTQYF
TRBJ2-7	-	-	TRBV7-9	TGTGCCAGCAGCTTACAGGGGGGATACGAGCAGTACTTC	CASSLQGGYEQYF
TRBJ2-1	-	TRBD2	TRBV5-6	TGTGCCAGCAGCCCGAAACTAGCGGGAGCAAACGATGAGCAGTTCTTC	CASSPKLAGANDEQFF
TRBJ2-1	-	TRBD2	TRBV15	TGTGCCACCAGCAGGAAACTTAGCGGGAGGGACAATGAGCAGTTCTTC	CATSRKLSGRDNEQFF
TRBJ2-5	-	-	TRBV6-5	TGTGCCAGCAGTTACTCGAAGGGGGGTTGGGAGACCCAGTACTTC	CASSYSKGGWETQYF
TRBJ2-1	-	-	TRBV4-3	TGCGCCAGCAGCCGAAGGAGGGGGGGCTCCTACAATGAGCAGTTCTTC	CASSRRRGGSYNEQFF
TRBJ2-3	-	-	TRBV18	TGTGCCAGCTCACCACGGGACTCCTACACAGATACGCAGTATTTT	CASSPRDSYTDTQYF
TRBJ2-7	-	TRBD1	TRBV7-2	TGTGCCAGCAGCTCGGTGACAGGGGGCGTCGACGAGCAGTACTTC	CASSSVTGGVDEQYF
TRBJ2-7	-	TRBD2	TRBV19	TGTGCCAGTAGTATCACTAGCGGAACCTACGAGCAGTACTTC	CASSITSGTYEQYF
TRBJ2-7	-	TRBD1	TRBV2	TGTGCCAGCAGTGAATATCGAGGGACAGGGGGAATCTACGAGCAGTACTTC	CASSEYRGTGGIYEQYF
TRBJ2-7	-	-	TRBV18	TGTGCCAGCTCACCGGGACCGACCTACGAGCAGTACTTC	CASSPGPTYEQYF
TRBJ2-7	-	-	TRBV21-1	TGTGCCAGCAGCAAAACCTATGGGACTAGCGGGAGCTACGAGCAGTACTTC	CASSKTYGTSGSYEQYF
TRBJ2-1	once	TRBD2	TRBV5-1	TGCGCCAGCAGCTCGGATTCAGGACTAGCGGGAGTCAATGAGCAGTTCTTC	CASSSDSGLAGVNEQFF
TRBJ1-1	-	TRBD1	TRBV7-6	TGTGCCAGTAAGACAGGGGGTGACACTGAAGCTTTCTTT	CASKTGGDTEAFF
TRBJ1-3	-	-	TRBV28	TGTGCCAGCGGGCCCGTGGGGGTCTCTGGAAACACCATATATTTT	CASGPVGVSGNTIYF
TRBJ2-1	-	TRBD1	TRBV30	TGTGCCTGGGGGCGAGGGACAGGGGTTTGGTATGAGCAGTTCTTC	CAWGRGTGVWYEQFF
TRBJ1-2	-	-	TRBV13	TGTGCCAGCAGCTTACCAGACAGCTTAGCTAACTATGGCTACACCTTC	CASSLPDSLANYGYTF
TRBJ1-4	-	TRBD1	TRBV6-5	TGTGCCAGCAGTTACTCGGACAGGGTGGATGAAAAACTGTTTTTT	CASSYSDRVDEKLFF
TRBJ2-1	-	-	TRBV29-1	TGCAGCGTCCCGGCAGGGGCGAATGAGCAGTTCTTC	CSVPAGANEQFF
TRBJ2-7	-	-	TRBV9	TGTGCCAGCAGCGTAGGGGCTAGCGATACCTACGAGCAGTACTTC	CASSVGASDTYEQYF
TRBJ2-5	-	-	TRBV6-5	TGTGCCAGCAGTTATGCTAGCAAAGAGACCCAGTACTTC	CASSYASKETQYF
TRBJ2-1	-	-	TRBV11-3	TGTGCCAGCTCGGGACACCCAAACTACAATGAGCAGTTCTTC	CASSGHPNYNEQFF
TRBJ2-5	-	-	TRBV30	TGTGCGTGGGCCCCCTACCAAGAGACCCAGTACTTC	CAWAPYQETQYF
TRBJ1-1	-	-	TRBV30	TGTGCCTGGATAAAGGGTTCCCCTGAAGCTTTCTTT	CAWIKGSPEAFF
TRBJ1-4	-	-	TRBV28	TGTGCCAGCAGCCTGGACCCAGGGAGCCTAAATGAAAAACTGTTTTTT	CASSLDPGSLNEKLFF
TRBJ1-2	-	-	TRBV27	TGTGCCAGCAGTCCCCACGGGGCCCTTAACTATGGCTACACCTTC	CASSPHGALNYGYTF
TRBJ2-7	-	TRBD1	TRBV28	TGTGCCAGCAGATCCCCGGGACAGGGTTCCTACGAGCAGTACTTC	CASRSPGQGSYEQYF
TRBJ2-3	-	TRBD2	TRBV9	TGTGCCAGCAGCAAACTAGCGGGAGCCACAGATACGCAGTATTTT	CASSKLAGATDTQYF
TRBJ1-1	once	TRBD1	TRBV30	TGTGCCTGGAGTCCCGGGACAGGAAAGGCTTTCTTT	CAWSPGTGKAFF